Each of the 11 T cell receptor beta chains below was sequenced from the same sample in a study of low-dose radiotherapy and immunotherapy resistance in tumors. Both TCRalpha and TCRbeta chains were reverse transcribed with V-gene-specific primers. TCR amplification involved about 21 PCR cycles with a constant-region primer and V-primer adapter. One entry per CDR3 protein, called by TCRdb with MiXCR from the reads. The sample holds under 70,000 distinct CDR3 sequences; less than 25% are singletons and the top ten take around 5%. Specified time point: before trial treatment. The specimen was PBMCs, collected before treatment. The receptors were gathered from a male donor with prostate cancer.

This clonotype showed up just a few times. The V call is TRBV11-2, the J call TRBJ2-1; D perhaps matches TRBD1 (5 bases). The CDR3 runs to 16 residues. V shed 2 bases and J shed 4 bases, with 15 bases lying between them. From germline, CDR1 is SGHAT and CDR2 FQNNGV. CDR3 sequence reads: CASSLLRETIYNEQFF. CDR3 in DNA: TGTGCCAGCAGCTTACTCAGGGAAACCATTTACAATGAGCAGTTCTTC.

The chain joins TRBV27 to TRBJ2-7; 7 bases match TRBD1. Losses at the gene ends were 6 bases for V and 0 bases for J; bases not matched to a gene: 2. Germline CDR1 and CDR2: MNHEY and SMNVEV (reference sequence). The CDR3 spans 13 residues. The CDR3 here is CASRRQGSYEQYF. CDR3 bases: TGTGCCAGCAGGAGACAGGGCTCCTACGAGCAGTACTTC.

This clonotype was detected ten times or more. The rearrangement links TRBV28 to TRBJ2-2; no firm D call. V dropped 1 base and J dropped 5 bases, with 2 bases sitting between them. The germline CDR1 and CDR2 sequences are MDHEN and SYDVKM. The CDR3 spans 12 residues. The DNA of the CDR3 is TGTGCCAGCAGTTTATCGACCGGGGAGCTGTTTTTT. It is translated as CASSLSTGELFF.

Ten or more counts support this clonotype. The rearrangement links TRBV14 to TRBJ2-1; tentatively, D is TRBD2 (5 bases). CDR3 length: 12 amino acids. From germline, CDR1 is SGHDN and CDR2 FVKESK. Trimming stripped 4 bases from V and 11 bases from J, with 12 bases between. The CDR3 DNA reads TGTGCCAGCAGCCCGGGGAAAACGCAGCAGTTCTTC. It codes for CASSPGKTQQFF. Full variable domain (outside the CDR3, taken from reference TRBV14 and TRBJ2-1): EAGVTQFPSHSVIEKGQTVTLRCDPISGHDNLYWYRRVMGKEIKFLLHFVKESKQDESGMPNNRFLAERTGGTYSTLKVQPAELEDSGVYFCASSPGKTQQFFGPGTRLTVL.

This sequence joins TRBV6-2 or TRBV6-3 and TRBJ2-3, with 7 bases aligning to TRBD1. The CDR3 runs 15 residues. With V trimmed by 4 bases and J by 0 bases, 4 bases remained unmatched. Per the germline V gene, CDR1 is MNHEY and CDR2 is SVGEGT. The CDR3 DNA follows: TGTGCCAGCAGTTTGGGACAGAGAAGCACAGATACGCAGTATTTT. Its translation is CASSLGQRSTDTQYF.

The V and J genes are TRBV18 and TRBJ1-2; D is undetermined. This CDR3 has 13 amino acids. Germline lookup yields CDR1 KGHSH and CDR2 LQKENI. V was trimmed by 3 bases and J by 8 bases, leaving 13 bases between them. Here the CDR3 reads CASSPWGEVGYTF. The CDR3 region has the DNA TGTGCCAGCTCACCTTGGGGAGAAGTAGGCTACACCTTC.

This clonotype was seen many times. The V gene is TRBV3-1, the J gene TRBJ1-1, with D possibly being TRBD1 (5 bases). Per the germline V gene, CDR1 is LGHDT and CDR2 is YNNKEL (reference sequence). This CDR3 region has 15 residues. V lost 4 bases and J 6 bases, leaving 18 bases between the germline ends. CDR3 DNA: TGTGCCAGCAGCCCCCGACCGGACGGGGGGGCTGAAGCTTTCTTT. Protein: CASSPRPDGGAEAFF.

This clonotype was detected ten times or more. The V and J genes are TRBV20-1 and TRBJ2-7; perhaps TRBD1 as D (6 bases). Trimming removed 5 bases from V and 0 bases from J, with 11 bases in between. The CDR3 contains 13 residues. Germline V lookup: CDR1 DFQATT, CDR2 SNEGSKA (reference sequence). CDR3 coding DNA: TGCAGTGCTGGAGGACAGAGCTCCTACGAGCAGTACTTC. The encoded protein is CSAGGQSSYEQYF.

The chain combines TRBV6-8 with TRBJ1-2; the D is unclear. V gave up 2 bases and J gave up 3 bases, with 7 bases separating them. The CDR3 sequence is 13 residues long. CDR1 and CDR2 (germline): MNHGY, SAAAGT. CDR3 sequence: CASSYAIYYGYTF. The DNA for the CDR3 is TGTGCCAGCAGTTACGCAATCTACTATGGCTACACCTTC.

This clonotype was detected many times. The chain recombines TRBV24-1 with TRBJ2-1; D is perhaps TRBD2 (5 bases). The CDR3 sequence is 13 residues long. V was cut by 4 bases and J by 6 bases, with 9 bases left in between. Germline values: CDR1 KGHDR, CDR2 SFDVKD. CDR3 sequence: CATSDREGNEQFF. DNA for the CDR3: TGTGCCACCAGTGACAGAGAGGGCAATGAGCAGTTCTTC.

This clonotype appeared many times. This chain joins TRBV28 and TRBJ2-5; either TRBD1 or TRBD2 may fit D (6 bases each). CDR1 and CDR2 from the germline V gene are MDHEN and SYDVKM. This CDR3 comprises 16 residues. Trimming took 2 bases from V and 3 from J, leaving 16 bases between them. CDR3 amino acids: CASSLGARGPKETQYF. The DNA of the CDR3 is TGTGCCAGCAGTTTAGGGGCCCGGGGGCCCAAAGAGACCCAGTACTTC. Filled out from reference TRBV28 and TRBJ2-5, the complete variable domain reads DVKVTQSSRYLVKRTGEKVFLECVQDMDHENMFWYRQDPGLGLRLIYFSYDVKMKEKGDIPEGYSVSREKKERFSLILESASTNQTSMYLCASSLGARGPKETQYFGPGTRLLVL.